This passage covers 6 T cell receptor beta chains from one sample sequenced in a study of cytomegalovirus exposure and HLA in healthy donors. PCR employed 60 Vbeta and 13 Jbeta primers. The data were produced by immunoSEQ multiplex PCR, yet TCRdb's version contains in-frame clones alone and is incomplete. The sample has about 150,000 clones, about three quarters seen once. The sample comprised PBMCs. The receptor source for this set is a woman aged 25 to 39 in good health and CMV-seronegative.

V usage is TRBV2 and J usage is TRBJ1-2; a weak D match, TRBD1 (5 bases). Per germline, CDR1 SNHLY and CDR2 FYNNEI. V was clipped by 7 bases and J by 4 bases, with 16 bases between them. This CDR3 has 14 amino acids. CDR3 nucleotide sequence: TGTGCCAGCAATTCTCGCAGGGAGGGCTATGGCTACACCTTC. It yields the protein CASNSRREGYGYTF.

A word on this clone: This CDR3 is also generated by other DNA sequences in the sample. The chain uses TRBV5-5 and TRBJ2-5, with D possibly TRBD2 on 5 matching bases. V was trimmed by 2 bases and J by 5 bases, leaving 22 bases between them. CDR3 length: 17 residues. Germline V gene lookup returns CDR1 SGHKS and CDR2 YYEKEE (reference sequence). The CDR3 nucleotides read TGTGCCAGCAGCTTAACTAGGGTTGGAGGCTTTCTGGAGACCCAGTACTTC. Translation: CASSLTRVGGFLETQYF. Based on the CDR3 plus reference TRBV5-5 and TRBJ2-5, the full variable domain is DAGVTQSPTHLIKTRGQQVTLRCSPISGHKSVSWYQQVLGQGPQFIFQYYEKEERGRGNFPDRFSARQFPNYSSELNVNALLLGDSALYLCASSLTRVGGFLETQYFGPGTRLLVL.

This sequence joins TRBV2 and TRBJ2-1; 7 bases fit TRBD2. Germline V lookup: CDR1 SNHLY, CDR2 FYNNEI. The CDR3 contains 11 residues. The V segment lost 6 bases and the J segment 9 bases; nucleotides outside the gene matches: 2. The CDR3 region has the DNA TGTGCCAGCAGGAGGGAGGGTGAGCAGTTCTTC. Translating it yields CASRREGEQFF.

CDR3 loop: CASSGVDSLYGYTF. DNA for the CDR3: TGTGCCAGCAGCGGGGTGGACAGTCTCTATGGCTACACCTTC. V is TRBV5-4 and J is TRBJ1-2; a weak D match, TRBD1 (6 bases). Per germline, CDR1 SGHNT and CDR2 YYREEE (reference sequence). The germline V and J ends were trimmed by 4 bases and 4 bases, with 14 bases remaining between them. The CDR3 contains 14 residues.

This chain connects TRBV6-1 to TRBJ1-5; 11 positions match TRBD1. The ends lost 4 bases at V and 4 bases at J; junction bases unmatched: 6. CDR1 MNHNS and CDR2 SASEGT come from the germline V gene. This CDR3 is built from 16 residues. CDR3 bases: TGTGCCAGCAGTGCCGGGACAGGGGGTATGAATCAGCCCCAGCATTTT. Protein sequence: CASSAGTGGMNQPQHF.

The chain is built from TRBV5-6 and TRBJ2-7; D is uncertain. The germline V gene encodes CDR1 SGHDT and CDR2 YYEEEE. V was cut by 4 bases and J by 2 bases, with 10 bases left in between. CDR3 length equals 13 residues. The DNA for the CDR3 is TGTGCCAGCAGCAGTCCGGGTCCCTACGAGCAGTACTTC. Translated: CASSSPGPYEQYF.